This T cell receptor beta chain was sequenced in a study of blood T cell repertoires in COVID-19. Study details: The United States, Italy and Spain were the sources of the acute and convalescent COVID-19 samples. PBMCs, B-cell-depleted T cells, or T cells were the source of the cDNA or gDNA that made up the material.

CDR1 is SNHLY and CDR2 is FYNNEI in the germline V gene. This CDR3 has 15 amino acids. V lost 5 bases, J lost 2 bases, and 4 bases stayed unmatched. Generated by immunoSEQ multiplex PCR, the TCRdb table keeps only in-frame clones and is missing some. The table has around 150,000 clones, around four fifths seen once. Participants came from some 26 US areas, aged about 18 to 89 years. Two negative PCRs, clearance, or symptom resolution characterized the recovered Cohort 3 donors. V and J are TRBV2 and TRBJ1-5; TRBD1 matches 9 bases. The sequencing sample was made of PBMCs or T cells enriched from blood (not recorded which). This receptor was obtained from a middle-aged woman who had recovered from COVID-19. CDR3 amino acids: CASSPRTGGNQPQHF. CDR3 sequence (DNA): TGTGCCAGCAGTCCCCGGACAGGGGGCAATCAGCCCCAGCATTTT.